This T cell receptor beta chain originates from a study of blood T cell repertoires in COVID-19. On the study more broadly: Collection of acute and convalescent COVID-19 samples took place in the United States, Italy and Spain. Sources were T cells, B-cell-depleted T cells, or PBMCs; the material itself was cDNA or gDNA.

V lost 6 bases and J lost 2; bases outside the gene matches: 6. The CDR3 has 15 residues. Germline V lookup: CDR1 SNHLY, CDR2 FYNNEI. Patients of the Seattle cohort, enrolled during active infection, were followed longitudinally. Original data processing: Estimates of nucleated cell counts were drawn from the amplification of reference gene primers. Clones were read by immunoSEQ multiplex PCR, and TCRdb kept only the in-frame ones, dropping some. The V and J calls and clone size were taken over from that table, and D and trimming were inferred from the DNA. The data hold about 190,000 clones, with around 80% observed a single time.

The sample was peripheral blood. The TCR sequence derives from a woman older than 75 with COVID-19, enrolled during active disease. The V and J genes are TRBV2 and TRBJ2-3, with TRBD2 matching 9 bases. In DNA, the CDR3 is TGTGCCAGCAGCGGGAGCGGGGGGTCCACAGATACGCAGTATTTT. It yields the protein CASSGSGGSTDTQYF. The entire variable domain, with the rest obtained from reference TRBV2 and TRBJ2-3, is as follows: EPEVTQTPSHQVTQMGQEVILRCVPISNHLYFYWYRQILGQKVEFLVSFYNNEISEKSEIFDDQFSVERPDGSNFTLKIRSTKLEDSAMYFCASSGSGGSTDTQYFGPGTRLTVL.